This T cell receptor (beta chain) was sequenced in a study of blood T cell repertoires in COVID-19 (dated by TCRdb to 2019 to 2021). The study in broad terms: Samples from collaborators originated in the United States, Italy and Spain and spanned both the acute and convalescent phases of COVID-19. The prospective study material was composed of cDNA or gDNA derived from T cells, B-cell-depleted T cells, or PBMCs. Subjects who had been exposed to COVID-19, were actively infected with it, or had recovered from it provided the deeply sampled blood TCRbeta repertoires that made up the dataset. A freely available public database, intended as a resource for researchers studying the immune response to SARS-CoV-2, is where the repertoires were released. The samples were drawn from two sources: the first 160 participants of the ongoing ImmuneRACE study, and 1,000 to 1,500 subjects contributed by 6 global collaborators. A de-identified subject ID, COVID-19 status, age in years and sex were almost always included in the sample metadata. Where available, HLA class I and class II types were taken from metadata supplied by the sample provider and were not determined by assay-based typing. Overall results and qualifications from the work: The amount of clinical and demographic metadata varied by source and participant and was provided uncurated.

Worth noting for this clone: No cognate antigen has been identified for it. Base qualities are not recorded, but no much larger clone differs from it by a single base.

Each collaborating institution followed its own protocols to collect whole blood in K2EDTA tubes. For TCRbeta analysis, collaborator samples were shipped as frozen whole blood, as isolated PBMCs, or as DNA extracted from either sample type. The CDR3 covers 17 residues, taking in both the cysteine and the phenylalanine. Just the 51-base CDR3 DNA is kept, in frame starting at base 1. Sequences LNHDA (CDR1) and SQIVND (CDR2) are obtained from the germline V gene (reference sequence). Trimming removed 5 bases from V and 0 bases from J, leaving 18 bases between the germline ends. The immunoSEQ Assay, a bias-controlled multiplex PCR, was used to amplify TCRbeta CDR3 regions from genomic DNA. The paper's data handling went like this. The number of nucleated cells in each sample was estimated from the amplification of reference gene primers within the assay. To quantify the absolute abundance of each unique TCRbeta CDR3 rearrangement, sequence reads were collapsed and filtered. For each sample, productive Simpson clonality was calculated by taking the square root of Simpson's diversity index across productive rearrangements. TCRdb's version of the immuneACCESS table is confined to in-frame rearrangements and falls short of the full clone set. An unresolved V gene accounts for under half of the shortfall where checked; the remainder is of unknown origin. Clonal size and the V and J genes are those of that table, whereas D and trimming came from the DNA. Within this sample are about 66,000 clones, with roughly 84% of them counted one time only. Jointly, the top ten make up 5.5% to 8% of the sample.

The chain was built from TRBV19 and TRBJ2-3, with the D gene call left open. The sample was peripheral blood. This TCR was sampled from a man aged 45-60 years with active COVID-19. The CDR3 protein sequence reads: CASSSLTAIPSTDTQYF. Read as DNA, the sequence is TGTGCCAGTAGTTCCTTAACAGCCATTCCTAGCACAGATACGCAGTATTTT.